This TCR beta chain derives from a study of post-analysis software for immune sequencing data. Germline lookup yields CDR1 MNHNY and CDR2 SVGAGI (reference sequence). The CDR3 is made up of 15 amino acids. The ends were cut back, 2 bases at V and 6 bases at J, with 14 bases in the middle. Tagging with unique molecular identifiers was a feature of the TCR beta cDNA libraries. The source material, about 0.9 to 10 million T cells, gave rise to 510,000 or so cDNA molecules. MiXCR, applied by TCRdb to the PCR reads, yields one record per CDR3 protein. The sample yields about 160,000 distinct CDR3 sequences, 30% to 45% seen once. Many counts were recorded for this clonotype.

This chain connects TRBV6-6 to TRBJ2-4; no clear D gene. The receptor was derived from a girl aged 5-17 years with multiple sclerosis. The sequencing used blood, collected after autologous hematopoietic stem cell transplantation. The CDR3 DNA sequence: TGTGCCAGCAGTTACGGATCCCCAGGATTAAACATTCAGTACTTC. This codes for CASSYGSPGLNIQYF.